The clone carrying this T cell receptor (beta chain) showed up just a few times. The antigen remains unidentified. These data are taken from a study of T-cell memory formation after mild COVID-19. In the study overall: Across donors, TCR clusters were largely donor specific. Notes on the study in general: The study found contracting CD4+ clones mainly in CM and EM and contracting CD8+ clones in EMRA. Clones that contracted from day 15 to 85 had balanced CD4/CD8; later expanders were CD4+ biased. Detection of some responders pre-infection suggested pre-existing cross-reactive memory T cells participated.

TCRdb re-derived calls from the 5' RACE reads in MiXCR, one entry per CDR3 protein. The sample holds about 250,000 distinct CDR3 sequences, just over 15% seen once. With 7 bases removed from V and 5 bases from J, the gap between germline ends came to 18 bases. The CDR3 sequence is 15 residues long. Sequences were obtained from PBMCs or a T cell subset sorted from them (not recorded which). V gene TRBV12-3 or TRBV12-4 combines with J gene TRBJ1-5; D gene uncertain. The source of this sequence is an adult woman who had mild COVID-19 (a few samples of this study predate the infection). Cell type and time point are not known. CDR3 amino acids: CASTSERRAHQPQHF. CDR3 in DNA: TGTGCCAGCACCTCCGAACGCCGGGCCCATCAGCCCCAGCATTTT.